A selection of T cell receptor beta chains follows, all from one sample in a study of T cells in tuberculosis. Sequenced by immunoSEQ multiplex PCR; TCRdb stores in-frame clones only, minus some. The sample has tens of thousands of clones, 95% to 98% seen once. Sequencing was performed on PBMCs. The receptor set was obtained from a donor aged 10-29 years with latent tuberculosis or without tuberculosis infection. Each CDR3 is given with its conserved first and last residue. D genes are given only for firm matches. A row's size may be missing; if present it is once, few, many or a size class.

j_call d_call clone_size v_call cdr3_nt cdr3_aa
TRBJ1-2 - - TRBV2 TGTGCCAGCGTCCCTTCGGGCCGTGGAACGGGAGGCTACACCTTC CASVPSGRGTGGYTF
TRBJ2-1 TRBD1 once TRBV6-1 TGTGCCAGCAGTGGGGGGCAGGGGGACAATGAGCAGTTCTTC CASSGGQGDNEQFF
TRBJ1-1 - - TRBV4-1 TGCGCCAGCAGCCAACCAACCCATGGGCGATCGAACACTGAAGCTTTCTTT CASSQPTHGRSNTEAFF
TRBJ2-7 - - TRBV28 TGTGCCAGCAGGACAATTGGGGCAGGGAAAATCTACGAGCAGTACTTC CASRTIGAGKIYEQYF
TRBJ1-1 TRBD1 - TRBV5-4 TGTGCCAGCAGCCTGACCGGACAGGGGCGGAACACTGAAGCTTTCTTT CASSLTGQGRNTEAFF
TRBJ2-7 - - TRBV14 TGTGCCAGCAGCCAAGACAGGGTGGGGGAGCAGTACTTC CASSQDRVGEQYF
TRBJ2-1 - - TRBV7-7 TGTGCCAGCAGCGCAGCGGCGGGGAGGTACAATGAGCAGTTCTTC CASSAAAGRYNEQFF
TRBJ2-7 - - TRBV7-6 TGTGCCCGGTACGAGCAGTACTTC CARYEQYF
TRBJ2-1 TRBD2 - TRBV11-3 TGTGCCAGCAGCTTAGATCGCGGGAGGGCCAATGAGCAGTTCTTC CASSLDRGRANEQFF
TRBJ1-5 - - TRBV19 TGTGCCAGTAGGGGAGGCAATCAGCCCCAGCATTTT CASRGGNQPQHF
TRBJ2-1 TRBD1 - TRBV10-1 TGCGCCAGCAGTGATATTTGGAATAGGGGGACAGGGGTGGATGAGCAGTTCTTC CASSDIWNRGTGVDEQFF
TRBJ2-7 TRBD2 - TRBV7-2 TGTGCCAGCAGCTTATTGAGCGGGGAATCCTACGAGCAGTACTTC CASSLLSGESYEQYF
TRBJ1-4 TRBD1 - TRBV9 TGTGCCAGCAGCACCGACCCGGGACAGGGGGACGAAAAACTGTTTTTT CASSTDPGQGDEKLFF
TRBJ1-5 - - TRBV11-3 TGTGCCAGCCATAACAGGGTCCCGGGGTGCCAGCCCCAGCATTTT CASHNRVPGCQPQHF
TRBJ2-7 - - TRBV9 TGTGCCAGCAGCTTGGACACAATGTCCGATTCCTACGAGCAGTACTTC CASSLDTMSDSYEQYF
TRBJ2-7 - - TRBV2 TGTGCCAGCAGTAATGGACGAACCTACGAGCAGGGCTTC CASSNGRTYEQGF
TRBJ1-3 - - TRBV6-5 TGTGCCAGCAGTCACGGCGGCTCTGGAAACACCATATATTTT CASSHGGSGNTIYF
TRBJ2-7 TRBD2 - TRBV27 TGTGCCAGCAGCTATAAAGCGGGGGGCCAATACGAGCAGTACTTC CASSYKAGGQYEQYF
TRBJ1-2 - - TRBV29-1 TGCAGCGTTGAAGACAACTCAATTGGCTACACCTTC CSVEDNSIGYTF
TRBJ2-3 - - TRBV5-5 TGTGCCAGCAGTCCCGGCGGGGCGCGCGTAGGGGATACGCAGTATTTT CASSPGGARVGDTQYF
TRBJ2-1 - once TRBV11-2 TGTGCCAGCAGTACTACGGCGGGACCTTACAATGAGCAGTTCTTC CASSTTAGPYNEQFF
TRBJ1-1 - - TRBV15 TGTGCCACCAGCAGAGCCATGGGAGGGACCGTATTGAACACTGAAGCTTTCTTT CATSRAMGGTVLNTEAFF
TRBJ1-1 - once TRBV10-1 TGCGCCAGCAGTCAGGCGAACACTGAAGCTTTCTTT CASSQANTEAFF
TRBJ1-1 - - TRBV18 TGTGCCAGCTCACCGCAAAGGACAGTATTCCACACTGAAGCTTTCTTT CASSPQRTVFHTEAFF
TRBJ2-7 - - TRBV5-6 TGTGCCAGCAGCTTGAGAGACTCCTACGAGCAGTACTTC CASSLRDSYEQYF
TRBJ1-1 - - TRBV6-5 TGTGCCAGCAGTTACTCTGCCGGGGACATGAACACTGAAGCTTTCTTT CASSYSAGDMNTEAFF
TRBJ1-4 - once TRBV7-9 TGTGCCAGCAGCCGGACAGTCTCTAATGAAAAACTGTTTTTT CASSRTVSNEKLFF
TRBJ2-1 - - TRBV5-4 TGTGCCAGCAGCTTGAGCAGCGGTTCCTACAATGAGCAGTTCTTC CASSLSSGSYNEQFF
TRBJ1-2 - - TRBV11-2 TGTGCCAGCAGCCCCGCAACGGGCGGGGGACAAGGCTACACCTTC CASSPATGGGQGYTF